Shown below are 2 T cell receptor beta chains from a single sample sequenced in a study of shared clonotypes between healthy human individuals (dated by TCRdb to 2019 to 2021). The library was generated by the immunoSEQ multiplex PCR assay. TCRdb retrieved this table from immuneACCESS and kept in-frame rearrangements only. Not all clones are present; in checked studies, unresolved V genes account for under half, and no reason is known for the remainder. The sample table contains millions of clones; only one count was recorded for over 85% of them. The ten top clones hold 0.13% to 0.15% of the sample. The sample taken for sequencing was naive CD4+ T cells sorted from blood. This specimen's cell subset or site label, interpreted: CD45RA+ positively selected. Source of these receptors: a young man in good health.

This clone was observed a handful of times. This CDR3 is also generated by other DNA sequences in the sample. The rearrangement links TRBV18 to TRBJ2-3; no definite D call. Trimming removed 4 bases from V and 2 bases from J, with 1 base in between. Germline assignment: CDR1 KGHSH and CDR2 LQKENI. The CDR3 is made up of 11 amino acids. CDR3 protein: CASSLTDTQYF. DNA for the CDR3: TGTGCCAGCTCACTCACAGATACGCAGTATTTT.

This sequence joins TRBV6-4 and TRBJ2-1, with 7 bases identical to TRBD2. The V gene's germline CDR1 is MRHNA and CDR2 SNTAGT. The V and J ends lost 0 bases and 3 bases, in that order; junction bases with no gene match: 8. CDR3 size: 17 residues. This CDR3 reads CASSDSGAGPNYNEQFF. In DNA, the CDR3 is TGTGCCAGCAGTGACTCCGGAGCGGGACCCAACTACAATGAGCAGTTCTTC.